A selection of T cell receptor beta chains follows, all from one sample in a study of CD8+ T cells in alopecia areata. Clones were read by immunoSEQ multiplex PCR, and TCRdb kept only the in-frame ones, dropping some. The sample has around 200,000 clones, roughly 50% seen once. Here the sequenced sample was CD8+ T cells sorted from blood, taken at week 24, from a patient treated with tofacitinib. Receptors originate from a human donor with alopecia areata. Each CDR3 is given with its conserved first and last residue. The D gene is left open where the match is weak. Only part of the rows carry a size: once, few, many, or a class if the clone is expanded.

clone_size: -
v_call: TRBV27
j_call: TRBJ2-6
d_call: -
cdr3_aa: CASSLAGANVLTF
cdr3_nt: TGTGCCAGCAGTTTAGCTGGGGCCAACGTCCTGACTTTC

clone_size: -
v_call: TRBV7-9
j_call: TRBJ2-2
d_call: -
cdr3_aa: CASSPDLTGELFF
cdr3_nt: TGTGCCAGCAGCCCGGACCTAACCGGGGAGCTGTTTTTT

clone_size: few
v_call: TRBV25-1
j_call: TRBJ2-7
d_call: -
cdr3_aa: CASSDYRQVAEQYF
cdr3_nt: TGTGCCAGCAGTGATTATAGACAGGTCGCCGAGCAGTACTTC

clone_size: -
v_call: TRBV13
j_call: TRBJ2-7
d_call: -
cdr3_aa: CASSFRRSYEQYF
cdr3_nt: TGTGCCAGCAGCTTTCGGCGCTCCTACGAGCAGTACTTC

clone_size: few
v_call: TRBV30
j_call: TRBJ2-1
d_call: -
cdr3_aa: CALEGDSYNEQFF
cdr3_nt: TGTGCCCTCGAGGGGGACTCCTACAATGAGCAGTTCTTC

clone_size: -
v_call: TRBV5-6
j_call: TRBJ2-3
d_call: TRBD1
cdr3_aa: CASSVGQVITDTQYF
cdr3_nt: TGTGCCAGCAGCGTAGGACAGGTGATCACAGATACGCAGTATTTT

clone_size: few
v_call: TRBV5-4
j_call: TRBJ1-1
d_call: -
cdr3_aa: CASSWGPIRPEAFF
cdr3_nt: TGTGCCAGCAGCTGGGGACCGATTCGACCTGAAGCTTTCTTT

clone_size: -
v_call: TRBV11-2
j_call: TRBJ2-3
d_call: TRBD1
cdr3_aa: CASSFSDREADTQYF
cdr3_nt: TGTGCCAGCAGCTTTTCGGACAGGGAAGCAGATACGCAGTATTTT

clone_size: -
v_call: TRBV29-1
j_call: TRBJ2-7
d_call: -
cdr3_aa: CSVNRDGTYEQYF
cdr3_nt: TGCAGCGTGAACAGGGACGGGACCTACGAGCAGTACTTC

clone_size: -
v_call: TRBV7-2
j_call: TRBJ2-3
d_call: -
cdr3_aa: CASSLRPTGIPSTDTQYF
cdr3_nt: TGTGCCAGCAGCTTAAGGCCCACAGGAATCCCTAGCACAGATACGCAGTATTTT

clone_size: -
v_call: TRBV7-2
j_call: TRBJ2-5
d_call: TRBD2
cdr3_aa: CASSPGGTSYETQYF
cdr3_nt: TGTGCCAGCAGCCCCGGCGGGACTAGTTACGAGACCCAGTACTTC

clone_size: -
v_call: TRBV11-2
j_call: TRBJ1-1
d_call: -
cdr3_aa: CASRLEVSDRSEAFF
cdr3_nt: TGTGCCAGCAGGTTAGAAGTTTCGGACAGATCTGAAGCTTTCTTT

clone_size: -
v_call: TRBV15
j_call: TRBJ2-2
d_call: -
cdr3_aa: CATSSVLNTGELFF
cdr3_nt: TGTGCCACCAGCAGCGTACTGAACACCGGGGAGCTGTTTTTT

clone_size: -
v_call: TRBV13
j_call: TRBJ1-5
d_call: TRBD1
cdr3_aa: CASSLGRGTVSNQPQHF
cdr3_nt: TGTGCCAGCAGCTTAGGGCGTGGGACAGTTAGCAATCAGCCCCAGCATTTT

clone_size: -
v_call: TRBV6-6
j_call: TRBJ2-3
d_call: -
cdr3_aa: CASSESTEGDTQYF
cdr3_nt: TGTGCCAGCAGTGAGAGCACCGAGGGAGATACGCAGTATTTT

clone_size: -
v_call: TRBV7-9
j_call: TRBJ1-1
d_call: -
cdr3_aa: CASSSGQHEAFF
cdr3_nt: TGTGCCAGCAGCAGCGGACAGCATGAAGCTTTCTTT

clone_size: -
v_call: TRBV29-1
j_call: TRBJ2-3
d_call: -
cdr3_aa: CSVESDTQYF
cdr3_nt: TGCAGCGTTGAGTCAGATACGCAGTATTTT

clone_size: -
v_call: TRBV29-1
j_call: TRBJ2-7
d_call: -
cdr3_aa: CSVVKGPNYEQYF
cdr3_nt: TGCAGCGTTGTAAAGGGCCCTAACTACGAGCAGTACTTC

clone_size: once
v_call: TRBV2
j_call: TRBJ2-3
d_call: TRBD2
cdr3_aa: CASIPDGTSGATDTQYF
cdr3_nt: TGTGCCAGCATCCCTGACGGGACTAGCGGGGCGACAGATACGCAGTATTTT

clone_size: -
v_call: TRBV29-1
j_call: TRBJ1-2
d_call: -
cdr3_aa: CSVEDRLSEGYTF
cdr3_nt: TGCAGCGTTGAAGATCGCCTGAGCGAGGGCTACACCTTC

clone_size: few
v_call: TRBV7-9
j_call: TRBJ1-1
d_call: TRBD1
cdr3_aa: CASSLGLTGEGTEAFF
cdr3_nt: TGTGCCAGCAGCTTAGGTCTGACAGGGGAAGGCACTGAAGCTTTCTTT

clone_size: -
v_call: TRBV9
j_call: TRBJ1-3
d_call: -
cdr3_aa: CASSVGPGNTIYF
cdr3_nt: TGTGCCAGCAGCGTAGGGCCTGGAAACACCATATATTTT

clone_size: -
v_call: TRBV2
j_call: TRBJ1-1
d_call: -
cdr3_aa: CASSDYTGNTEAFF
cdr3_nt: TGTGCCAGCAGTGATTATACAGGGAACACTGAAGCTTTCTTT

clone_size: -
v_call: TRBV30
j_call: TRBJ1-2
d_call: -
cdr3_aa: CAWRTGGYTF
cdr3_nt: TGTGCCTGGAGGACCGGTGGCTACACCTTC

clone_size: medium-sized
v_call: TRBV7-9
j_call: TRBJ1-1
d_call: -
cdr3_aa: CASSDGQKNTEAFF
cdr3_nt: TGTGCCAGCAGCGATGGACAGAAGAACACTGAAGCTTTCTTT

clone_size: -
v_call: TRBV30
j_call: TRBJ2-1
d_call: TRBD1
cdr3_aa: CTCVTGNQGNEQFF
cdr3_nt: TGTACCTGCGTGACAGGGAATCAGGGGAATGAGCAGTTCTTC

clone_size: -
v_call: TRBV30
j_call: TRBJ1-5
d_call: -
cdr3_aa: CAWSVAGDGPQHF
cdr3_nt: TGTGCCTGGAGTGTAGCAGGGGACGGGCCCCAGCATTTT

clone_size: -
v_call: TRBV27
j_call: TRBJ2-5
d_call: -
cdr3_aa: CASSRFGQETQYF
cdr3_nt: TGTGCCAGCAGCCGATTTGGGCAAGAGACCCAGTACTTC

clone_size: -
v_call: TRBV5-1
j_call: TRBJ1-2
d_call: -
cdr3_aa: CASGETGPGYGYTF
cdr3_nt: TGCGCCAGCGGTGAGACAGGCCCTGGCTATGGCTACACCTTC

clone_size: -
v_call: TRBV7-2
j_call: TRBJ2-2
d_call: TRBD2
cdr3_aa: CASPHSGGVTGELFF
cdr3_nt: TGTGCCAGCCCCCATTCGGGGGGGGTCACCGGGGAGCTGTTTTTT

clone_size: -
v_call: TRBV30
j_call: TRBJ2-5
d_call: -
cdr3_aa: CAWGGVEETQYF
cdr3_nt: TGTGCCTGGGGGGGAGTGGAAGAGACCCAGTACTTC

clone_size: -
v_call: TRBV20-1
j_call: TRBJ2-7
d_call: -
cdr3_aa: CSAVEGYEQYF
cdr3_nt: TGCAGTGCCGTGGAGGGTTACGAGCAGTACTTC

clone_size: few
v_call: TRBV15
j_call: TRBJ1-5
d_call: -
cdr3_aa: CATSRAPRQPQHF
cdr3_nt: TGTGCCACCAGCAGAGCGCCGAGGCAGCCCCAGCATTTT

clone_size: -
v_call: TRBV6-6
j_call: TRBJ2-4
d_call: TRBD1
cdr3_aa: CASNQGARGIQYF
cdr3_nt: TGTGCCAGCAACCAGGGGGCGCGAGGCATTCAGTACTTC

clone_size: once
v_call: TRBV30
j_call: TRBJ2-2
d_call: -
cdr3_aa: CAWQGETKNTGELFF
cdr3_nt: TGTGCCTGGCAGGGTGAGACCAAGAACACCGGGGAGCTGTTTTTT

clone_size: -
v_call: TRBV25-1
j_call: TRBJ1-4
d_call: -
cdr3_aa: CASEGWDEKLFF
cdr3_nt: TGTGCCAGCGAAGGGTGGGATGAAAAACTGTTTTTT

clone_size: -
v_call: TRBV27
j_call: TRBJ2-7
d_call: TRBD1
cdr3_aa: CASSPTPGQGSYEQYF
cdr3_nt: TGTGCCAGCAGTCCGACACCGGGACAGGGTTCCTACGAGCAGTACTTC

clone_size: few
v_call: TRBV28
j_call: TRBJ2-7
d_call: -
cdr3_aa: CASRWYEQYF
cdr3_nt: TGTGCCAGCAGGTGGTACGAGCAGTACTTC

clone_size: few
v_call: TRBV5-1
j_call: TRBJ1-2
d_call: TRBD1
cdr3_aa: CASSSWTGGFMSYGYTF
cdr3_nt: TGCGCCAGCAGCTCCTGGACAGGGGGCTTTATGAGTTATGGCTACACCTTC

clone_size: -
v_call: TRBV13
j_call: TRBJ2-7
d_call: TRBD1
cdr3_aa: CASSLGTGASSYEQYF
cdr3_nt: TGTGCCAGCAGCTTAGGAACAGGGGCGAGCTCCTACGAGCAGTACTTC

clone_size: few
v_call: TRBV2
j_call: TRBJ1-5
d_call: -
cdr3_aa: CAAGSPSGGNQPQHF
cdr3_nt: TGTGCCGCCGGCAGCCCGAGTGGCGGCAATCAGCCCCAGCATTTT

clone_size: -
v_call: TRBV13
j_call: TRBJ1-2
d_call: -
cdr3_aa: CASSQGRGTYGYTF
cdr3_nt: TGTGCCAGCAGCCAAGGCCGGGGCACCTATGGCTACACCTTC

clone_size: few
v_call: TRBV7-9
j_call: TRBJ2-1
d_call: -
cdr3_aa: CASSPGRGSSYNEQFF
cdr3_nt: TGTGCCAGCAGTCCTGGGAGGGGGAGCTCCTACAATGAGCAGTTCTTC

clone_size: once
v_call: TRBV27
j_call: TRBJ2-3
d_call: -
cdr3_aa: CASSPEVWAESTDTQYF
cdr3_nt: TGTGCCAGCAGCCCCGAGGTATGGGCGGAGAGCACAGATACGCAGTATTTT